A selection of T cell receptor beta chains follows, all from one sample in a study of T-cell memory formation after mild COVID-19. TCRdb independently ran MiXCR on the 5' RACE reads; one entry per CDR3 protein. This sample yields roughly 180,000 distinct CDR3 sequences, of which 11% are seen a single time; about 3.5% belongs to the top ten. The sequencing input was PBMCs or a T cell subset sorted from them (not recorded which). The receptors come from a man younger than 30 who had mild COVID-19 (a few samples of this study predate the infection). Cell type and time point are not known. Each CDR3 is given with its conserved first and last residue. The D gene is left open where the match is weak. Size values are once, few and many counts, or a class for expanded clones, and some rows have none.

CSATGVDTEAFF	TGCAGCGCGACAGGGGTTGACACTGAAGCTTTCTTT	NA	TRBD1	TRBV29-1	TRBJ1-1
CASSQDQTSGHLTDTQYF	TGTGCCAGCAGCCAAGATCAAACTAGCGGCCATCTAACAGATACGCAGTATTTT	NA	TRBD2	TRBV3-1	TRBJ2-3
CASSLLGLAVSGELFF	TGCGCCAGCAGCTTGTTGGGACTAGCGGTCTCCGGGGAGCTGTTTTTT	NA	TRBD2	TRBV5-1	TRBJ2-2
CASSWVTGNYNEQFF	TGTGCCAGCAGTTGGGTTACAGGAAACTACAATGAGCAGTTCTTC	few	NA	TRBV28	TRBJ2-1
CASSLGGLAGASYEQYF	TGCGCCAGCAGCTTGGGTGGACTAGCGGGGGCCTCGTACGAGCAGTACTTC	NA	TRBD2	TRBV5-1	TRBJ2-7
CASHGQLNQPQHF	TGTGCCAGTCATGGACAGCTTAATCAGCCCCAGCATTTT	NA	NA	TRBV18	TRBJ1-5
CSASAGSPTEAFF	TGCAGTGCTAGCGCAGGGTCTCCCACTGAAGCTTTCTTT	NA	NA	TRBV20-1	TRBJ1-1
CASSLAGGQTRHTIYF	TGTGCCAGCAGCTTGGCCGGGGGACAGACGCGGCACACCATATATTTT	few	TRBD1	TRBV5-4	TRBJ1-3
CASISGSSTDTQYF	TGTGCCAGCATCTCGGGGTCGAGCACAGATACGCAGTATTTT	few	NA	TRBV12-3/TRBV12-4	TRBJ2-3
CSASGTVNTEAFF	TGCAGTGCTTCCGGGACAGTAAACACTGAAGCTTTCTTT	few	TRBD1	TRBV20-1	TRBJ1-1